This paragraph reports one TCR beta chain. Its target is unknown. TCRdb's copy holds only in-frame clones and misses some; the assay was immunoSEQ multiplex PCR. Of about 170,000 clones in the sample, over 80% were seen once. The CDR3 has 13 residues. With V trimmed by 0 bases and J by 9 bases, 3 bases remained unmatched. Per germline, CDR1 SGDLS and CDR2 YYNGEE. This specimen comes from a study of T cell responses to AZD1222 COVID-19 vaccine. Study-level findings and limits: Seropositive at baseline were only a handful of AZD1222 recipients. Increased Spike-specific TCR breadth and depth were observed after two AZD1222 doses. Donors were chiefly white British, with a greater number of females, and clonal diversity was perhaps underestimated.

The sample was peripheral blood, taken 28 days after the second dose of the MenACWY control vaccine. The sequence was collected from an adult who received the MenACWY meningococcal vaccine as a control. J is TRBJ2-7 and V is TRBV9; 10 positions agree with TRBD2. The CDR3 spells CASSVEWTSGQYF. The CDR3 DNA sequence: TGTGCCAGCAGCGTAGAATGGACTAGCGGGCAGTACTTC.